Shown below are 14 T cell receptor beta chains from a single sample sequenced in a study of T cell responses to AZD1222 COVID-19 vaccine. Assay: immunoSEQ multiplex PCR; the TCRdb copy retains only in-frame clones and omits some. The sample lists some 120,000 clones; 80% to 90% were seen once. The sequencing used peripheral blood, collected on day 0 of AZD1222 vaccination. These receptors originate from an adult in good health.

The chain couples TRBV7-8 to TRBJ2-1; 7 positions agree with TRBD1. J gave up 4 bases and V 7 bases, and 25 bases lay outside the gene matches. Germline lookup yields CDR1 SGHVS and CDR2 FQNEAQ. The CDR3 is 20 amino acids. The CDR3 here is CASKEGGQVDTQSIYNEQFF. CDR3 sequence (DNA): TGTGCCAGCAAAGAGGGCGGACAGGTCGACACCCAGAGTATTTACAATGAGCAGTTCTTC. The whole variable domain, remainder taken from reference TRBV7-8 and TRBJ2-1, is GAGVSQSPRYKVAKRGQDVALRCDPISGHVSLFWYQQALGQGPEFLTYFQNEAQLDKSGLPSDRFFAERPEGSVSTLKIQRTQQEDSAVYLCASKEGGQVDTQSIYNEQFFGPGTRLTVL.

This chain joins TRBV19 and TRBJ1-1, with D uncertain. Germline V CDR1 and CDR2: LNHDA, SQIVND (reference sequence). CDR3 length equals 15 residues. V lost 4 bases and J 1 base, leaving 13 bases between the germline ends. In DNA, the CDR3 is TGTGCCAGTAGTAGGCCCTCCGGGAAGAACACTGAAGCTTTCTTT. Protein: CASSRPSGKNTEAFF. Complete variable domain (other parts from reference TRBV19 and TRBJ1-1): DGGITQSPKYLFRKEGQNVTLSCEQNLNHDAMYWYRQDPGQGLRLIYYSQIVNDFQKGDIAEGYSVSREKKESFPLTVTSAQKNPTAFYLCASSRPSGKNTEAFFGQGTRLTVV.

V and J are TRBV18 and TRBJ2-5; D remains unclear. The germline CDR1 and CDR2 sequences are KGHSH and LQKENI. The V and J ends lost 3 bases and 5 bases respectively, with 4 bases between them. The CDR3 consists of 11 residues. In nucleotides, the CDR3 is TGTGCCAGCTCACCTGGGGAGACCCAGTACTTC. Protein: CASSPGETQYF.

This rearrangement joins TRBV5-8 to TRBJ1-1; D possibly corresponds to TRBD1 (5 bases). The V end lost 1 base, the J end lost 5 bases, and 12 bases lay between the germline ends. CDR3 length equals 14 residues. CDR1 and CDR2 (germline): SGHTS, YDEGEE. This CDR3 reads CASSLPGMRTEAFF. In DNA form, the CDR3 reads TGTGCCAGCAGCTTGCCAGGGATGCGGACTGAAGCTTTCTTT.

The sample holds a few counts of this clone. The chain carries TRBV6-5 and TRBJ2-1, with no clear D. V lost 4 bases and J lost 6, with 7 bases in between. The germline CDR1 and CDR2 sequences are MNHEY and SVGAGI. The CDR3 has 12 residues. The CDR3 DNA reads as TGTGCCAGCAGTTTAGGCCCCAATGAGCAGTTCTTC. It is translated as CASSLGPNEQFF.

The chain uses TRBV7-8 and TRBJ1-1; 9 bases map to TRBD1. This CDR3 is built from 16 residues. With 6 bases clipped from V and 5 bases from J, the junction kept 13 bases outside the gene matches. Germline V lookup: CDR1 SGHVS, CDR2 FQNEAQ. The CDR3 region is CASRKNSQGARTEAFF. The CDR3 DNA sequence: TGTGCCAGCAGAAAGAATTCACAGGGGGCGAGGACTGAAGCTTTCTTT.

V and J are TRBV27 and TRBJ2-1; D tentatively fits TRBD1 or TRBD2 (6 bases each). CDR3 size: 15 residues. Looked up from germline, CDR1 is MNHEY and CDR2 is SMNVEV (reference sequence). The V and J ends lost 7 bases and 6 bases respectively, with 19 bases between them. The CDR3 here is CASNRMTGAPNEQFF. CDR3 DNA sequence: TGTGCCAGCAACCGTATGACGGGGGCCCCCAATGAGCAGTTCTTC.

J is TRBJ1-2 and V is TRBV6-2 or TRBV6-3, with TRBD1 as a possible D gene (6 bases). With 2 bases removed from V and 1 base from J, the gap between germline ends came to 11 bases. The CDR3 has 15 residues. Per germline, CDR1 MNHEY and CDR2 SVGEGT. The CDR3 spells CASSYLDRLNYGYTF. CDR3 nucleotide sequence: TGTGCCAGCAGTTACCTGGACAGACTTAACTATGGCTACACCTTC.

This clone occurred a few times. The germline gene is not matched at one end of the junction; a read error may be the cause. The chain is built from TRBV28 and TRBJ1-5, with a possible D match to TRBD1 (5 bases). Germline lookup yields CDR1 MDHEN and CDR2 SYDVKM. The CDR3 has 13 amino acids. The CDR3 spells CASSLYITGARDF. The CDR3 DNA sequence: TGTGCCAGCAGTTTATACATCACCGGGGCGAGGGATTTT.

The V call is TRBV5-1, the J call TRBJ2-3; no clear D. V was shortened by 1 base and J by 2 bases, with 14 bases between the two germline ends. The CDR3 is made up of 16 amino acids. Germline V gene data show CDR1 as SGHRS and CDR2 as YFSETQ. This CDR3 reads CASSLRSASLTDTQYF. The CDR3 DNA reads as TGCGCCAGCAGCTTGAGGTCGGCATCCCTCACAGATACGCAGTATTTT.

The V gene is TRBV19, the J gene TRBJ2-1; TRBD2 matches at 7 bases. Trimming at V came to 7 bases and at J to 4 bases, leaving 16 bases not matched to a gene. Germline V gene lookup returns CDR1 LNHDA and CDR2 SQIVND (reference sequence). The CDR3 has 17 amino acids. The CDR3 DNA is TGTGCCAGTACCCACCTAAGTGGTAGCGGGTCTTACAATGAGCAGTTCTTC. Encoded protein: CASTHLSGSGSYNEQFF.

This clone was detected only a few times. The DNA of the CDR3 is TGTGCCAGCAGCCCGGGGTCCACTGAAGCTTTCTTT. The encoded protein is CASSPGSTEAFF. The chain combines TRBV6-2 or TRBV6-3 with TRBJ1-1; D remains unclear. The CDR3 contains 12 residues. The germline gives CDR1 MNHEY, CDR2 SVGEGT. Trimming stripped 6 bases from V and 4 bases from J, with 9 bases between.

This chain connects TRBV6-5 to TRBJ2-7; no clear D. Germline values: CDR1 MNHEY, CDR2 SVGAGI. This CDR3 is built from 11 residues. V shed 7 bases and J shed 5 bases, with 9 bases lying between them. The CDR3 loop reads CASTNLDEQYF. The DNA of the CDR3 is TGTGCCAGCACAAACCTGGACGAGCAGTACTTC.

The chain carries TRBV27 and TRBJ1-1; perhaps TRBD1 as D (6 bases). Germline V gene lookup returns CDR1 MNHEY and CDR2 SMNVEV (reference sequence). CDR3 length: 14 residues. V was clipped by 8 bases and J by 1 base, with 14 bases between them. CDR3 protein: CASSQGTENTEAFF. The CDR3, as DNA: TGTGCCAGCTCACAGGGTACGGAGAACACTGAAGCTTTCTTT.